The clone carrying this T cell receptor beta chain was counted many times. The V gene's germline CDR1 is MNHEY and CDR2 SMNVEV (reference sequence). J lost 3 bases, V lost 5 bases, and 13 bases had no gene match. This CDR3 has 17 amino acids. The data belong to a study of T cells in Graves' hyperthyroidism and ophthalmopathy. Recently diagnosed hyperthyroidism of less than 2 months' duration affected patients aged 18 to 65. Investigators excluded patients with uncontrolled infection, other autoimmune disease, pregnancy or lactation. Used for diagnoses were clinical symptoms, serum thyroxine and TRAb, thyroid ultrasound and orbital computed tomography. There were TCR beta CDR3 regions amplified from RNA transcripts. Primed by the HTBI set, a first-round RT-PCR was run on the TCR CDR3. TCRdb itself ran the multiplex PCR reads through MiXCR, one entry per CDR3 protein. The data contain around 690,000 distinct CDR3 sequences, roughly 17% of them singletons.

This clonotype originated in a man aged 50 or older with Graves' hyperthyroidism. Sequencing used blood. V gene TRBV27 combines with J gene TRBJ2-3, with 8 bases lining up with TRBD1. The CDR3 region has the DNA TGTGCCAGCAGTCCCATTTGGACAGGGATTGGGACAGATACGCAGTATTTT. Translating gives CASSPIWTGIGTDTQYF.